This T cell receptor (beta chain) was recovered during a study of molecular identifiers for immune sequencing clone quantification. Study outcomes and limitations: Highly expanded clone sizes could be underestimated by identical TCR molecules sharing a barcode. Spike-in Jurkat TCR RNA from a single cell reportedly registered among 950,000 or so naive cells.

TCRdb processed the PCR reads anew with MiXCR; each CDR3 protein has one entry. The repertoire holds tens of thousands of distinct CDR3 sequences, with 15% to 20% as singletons. This clonotype was observed many times. Antigen: not known. CDR1 and CDR2 (germline): SGHTA, FQGNSA. The CDR3 is 17 residues long. Trimming cost V 2 bases and J 2 bases; bases outside gene matches: 7. Specimen: naive CD8+ T cells from blood, with Jurkat cell RNA spiked in. Subset noted: FACS-sorted CD8+CD4-CCR7+CD45RA+ naive T cells. The gene calls are TRBV7-2 and TRBJ2-1; 9 bases match TRBD2. The sequence came from a human donor in good health. Some libraries in this study had Jurkat cell RNA spiked in. The CDR3 sequence is CASSLSSQRGAYNEQFF. The CDR3 bases are TGTGCCAGCAGCTTAAGTTCTCAGCGGGGGGCCTACAATGAGCAGTTCTTC.